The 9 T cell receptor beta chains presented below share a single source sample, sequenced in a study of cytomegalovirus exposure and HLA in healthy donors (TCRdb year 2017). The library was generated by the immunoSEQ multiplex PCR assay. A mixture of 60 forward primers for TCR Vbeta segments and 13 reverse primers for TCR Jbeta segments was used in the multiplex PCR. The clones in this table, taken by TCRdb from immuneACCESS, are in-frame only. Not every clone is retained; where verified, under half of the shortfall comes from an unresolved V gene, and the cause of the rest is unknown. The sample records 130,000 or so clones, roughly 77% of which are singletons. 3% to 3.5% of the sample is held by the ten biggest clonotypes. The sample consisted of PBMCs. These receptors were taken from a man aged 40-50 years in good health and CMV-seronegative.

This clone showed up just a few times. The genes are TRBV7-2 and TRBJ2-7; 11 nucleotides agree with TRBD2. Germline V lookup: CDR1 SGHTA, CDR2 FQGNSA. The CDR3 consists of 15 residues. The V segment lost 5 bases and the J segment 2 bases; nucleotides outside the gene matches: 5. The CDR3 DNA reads TGTGCCAGCAGCATATCTAGCGGGGGGACCTACGAGCAGTACTTC. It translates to CASSISSGGTYEQYF.

CDR3 region: CASSLERARTRGTEAFF. The DNA of the CDR3 is TGCGCCAGCAGCTTGGAAAGGGCCCGAACTCGGGGCACTGAAGCTTTCTTT. The chain has TRBV5-1 and TRBJ1-1; D is uncertain. The V and J ends lost 0 bases and 4 bases respectively, with 19 bases between them. This CDR3 is built from 17 residues. Germline assignment: CDR1 SGHRS and CDR2 YFSETQ.

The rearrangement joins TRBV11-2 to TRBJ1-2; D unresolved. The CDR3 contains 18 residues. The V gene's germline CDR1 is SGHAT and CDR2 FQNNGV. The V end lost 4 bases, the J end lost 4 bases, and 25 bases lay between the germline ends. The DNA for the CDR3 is TGTGCCAGCAGCTCCCTGAGAAGAGGTAGAGACTTGCCCTATGGCTACACCTTC. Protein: CASSSLRRGRDLPYGYTF.

CDR3 residues: CASSQTRGSYGYTF. In nucleotides, the CDR3 is TGCGCCAGCAGCCAGACCAGGGGGAGCTATGGCTACACCTTC. This chain uses TRBV4-1 with TRBJ1-2, with 7 bases matching TRBD1. The ends lost 3 bases at V and 4 bases at J; junction bases unmatched: 5. Germline CDR1 MGHRA, CDR2 YSYEKL. The CDR3 covers 14 residues.

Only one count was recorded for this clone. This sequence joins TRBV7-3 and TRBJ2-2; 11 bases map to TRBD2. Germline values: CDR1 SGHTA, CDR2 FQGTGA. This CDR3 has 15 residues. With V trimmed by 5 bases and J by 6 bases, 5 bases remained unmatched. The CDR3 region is CASSPNSGGAGELFF. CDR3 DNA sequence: TGTGCCAGCAGCCCGAATAGCGGGGGGGCCGGGGAGCTGTTTTTT. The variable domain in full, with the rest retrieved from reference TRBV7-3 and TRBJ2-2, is GAGVSQTPSNKVTEKGKYVELRCDPISGHTALYWYRQSLGQGPEFLIYFQGTGAADDSGLPNDRFFAVRPEGSVSTLKIQRTERGDSAVYLCASSPNSGGAGELFFGEGSRLTVL.

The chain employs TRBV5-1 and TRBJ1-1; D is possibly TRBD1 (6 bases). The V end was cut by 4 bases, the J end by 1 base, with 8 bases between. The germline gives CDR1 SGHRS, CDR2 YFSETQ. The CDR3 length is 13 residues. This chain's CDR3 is CASSGQSNTEAFF. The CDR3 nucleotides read TGCGCCAGCAGCGGACAGTCGAACACTGAAGCTTTCTTT. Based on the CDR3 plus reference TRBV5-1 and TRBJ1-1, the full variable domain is KAGVTQTPRYLIKTRGQQVTLSCSPISGHRSVSWYQQTPGQGLQFLFEYFSETQRNKGNFPGRFSGRQFSNSRSEMNVSTLELGDSALYLCASSGQSNTEAFFGQGTRLTVV.

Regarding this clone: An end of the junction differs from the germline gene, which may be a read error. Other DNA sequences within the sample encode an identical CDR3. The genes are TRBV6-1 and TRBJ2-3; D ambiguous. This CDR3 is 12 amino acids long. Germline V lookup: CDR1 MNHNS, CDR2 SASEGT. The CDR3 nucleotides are TGCGCCAGCAGTGAATCCCGGGATACGCAGTATTTT. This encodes CASSESRDTQYF.

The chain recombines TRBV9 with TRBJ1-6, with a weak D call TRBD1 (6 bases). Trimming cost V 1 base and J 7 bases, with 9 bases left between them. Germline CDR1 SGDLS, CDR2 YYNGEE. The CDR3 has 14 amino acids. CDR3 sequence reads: CASSVQGTNSPLHF. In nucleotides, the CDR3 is TGTGCCAGCAGCGTACAGGGGACCAATTCACCCCTCCACTTT.

The CDR3 sequence is CASSRGERNTIYF. The DNA of the CDR3 is TGCGCCAGCAGCCGGGGGGAGAGAAACACCATATATTTT. J is TRBJ1-3 and V is TRBV4-1; possible D gene TRBD1, 5 bases. CDR1 and CDR2 from the germline V gene are MGHRA and YSYEKL. Trimming shortened V by 4 bases and J by 5 bases, and 9 bases separated the two germline ends. This CDR3 is built from 13 residues.